This is a list of T cell receptor beta chains from one sample in a study of shared T cell receptors in the human thymus. Here immunoSEQ multiplex PCR was the method, and the copy in TCRdb shows in-frame clones only, minus some. The data contain 700,000 or so clones, 70% to 90% of them singletons. This same sample was also part of a study on human thymus T cells.

The source material was thymocytes. These receptors came from a girl in the first two years of life with a congenital heart defect. Both conserved end residues are part of each CDR3. D genes are given only for firm matches. Rows give clone size only sometimes, using once, few, many, or a class for an expanded clone.

cdr3_nt cdr3_aa clone_size d_call j_call v_call
TGTGCCAGCAGTGAACCGACAGGGGAAGATGAGCAGTTCTTC CASSEPTGEDEQFF NA TRBD1 TRBJ2-1 TRBV6-1
TGTGCCAGTAGTCTGTGGGGCTACAGGGGGGTCGGAGTGGACGAGCAGTACTTC CASSLWGYRGVGVDEQYF NA TRBD1 TRBJ2-7 TRBV19
TGCGCCAGCAGCCAAGAAGAGGTTTCGGCGAATAAAAAATACAATGAGCAGTTCTTC CASSQEEVSANKKYNEQFF NA NA TRBJ2-1 TRBV4-3
TGTGCCAGTAGTATGGTCCCCCCGGACGAGGGAGATTCACCCCTCCACTTT CASSMVPPDEGDSPLHF NA NA TRBJ1-6 TRBV19
TGTGCCACTTCCCTGACGGGATATGGCTACACCTTC CATSLTGYGYTF NA NA TRBJ1-2 TRBV6-5
TGTGCCAGCAGTCACATCCCTGAAGCTTTCTTT CASSHIPEAFF NA NA TRBJ1-1 TRBV7-2
TGTGCCAGCAGAGTATCGGGGTCAAGCTCCTACAATGAGCAGTTCTTC CASRVSGSSSYNEQFF NA NA TRBJ2-1 TRBV6-4
TGTGCCAGTAACCGACAGATATTGAACACTGAAGCTTTCTTT CASNRQILNTEAFF NA NA TRBJ1-1 TRBV19
TGTGCCAGCACGTCCCCCCGGGGTTTGTGGACCCAGTACTTC CASTSPRGLWTQYF NA NA TRBJ2-5 TRBV2
TGTGCCAGCAGGGGGCAAGGTCAGCCCCAGCATTTT CASRGQGQPQHF NA NA TRBJ1-5 TRBV6-6
TGTGCCAGCAGCCGCATTCCGGGGAGGCCTGGAAACACCATATATTTT CASSRIPGRPGNTIYF NA NA TRBJ1-3 TRBV11-2
TGTGCCAGCAGTTACATGGGACAGGGGGAGGATGAGCAGTTCTTC CASSYMGQGEDEQFF NA TRBD1 TRBJ2-1 TRBV6-5
TGTGCCAGCAGTGACTCGAGGGTCCCGGTTCCTGAGCAGTTCTTC CASSDSRVPVPEQFF NA NA TRBJ2-1 TRBV6-4
TGTGCCTGTAGGACAGGTGGAGGGACTGAAGCTTTCTTT CACRTGGGTEAFF NA TRBD1 TRBJ1-1 TRBV2
TGTGCCAGCTCGAGCAATCAGCCCCAGCATTTT CASSSNQPQHF NA NA TRBJ1-5 TRBV5-8
TGTGCCAGCAGTTCCTCCCGGGAGGGAGGGGGCTACACCTTC CASSSSREGGGYTF NA NA TRBJ1-2 TRBV6-1
TGCGCCAGCATGGATTCCGGGACAGGGAATGACACCGGGGAGCTGTTTTTT CASMDSGTGNDTGELFF NA TRBD1 TRBJ2-2 TRBV5-1
TGCGCCAGCAGCTATATGCGGGTTAACACCGGGGAGCTGTTTTTT CASSYMRVNTGELFF NA NA TRBJ2-2 TRBV5-1
TGTGCCAGCAGTTGTCTAGCTACAGGGGCGGAAGCTTTCTTT CASSCLATGAEAFF NA TRBD1 TRBJ1-1 TRBV6-6
TGTGCCAGCACCCATCTGGACTCCGCCTACGAGCAGTACTTC CASTHLDSAYEQYF NA NA TRBJ2-7 TRBV6-8
TGCGCCAGCAGCCAGGGGCCGGGACTCTTCTTGGAGACCCAGTACTTC CASSQGPGLFLETQYF few NA TRBJ2-5 TRBV4-1
TGTGCCAGCAGTTACACGGACAGCCTTAATAGCACAGATACGCAGTATTTT CASSYTDSLNSTDTQYF NA NA TRBJ2-3 TRBV6-7
TGTGCCAGCACTGCCCCGGGTGAAAAACTGTTTTTT CASTAPGEKLFF NA NA TRBJ1-4 TRBV6-1
TGCGCCAGCAGCCAAAGCGCCTTTCGATCACCCCTCCACTTT CASSQSAFRSPLHF few NA TRBJ1-6 TRBV4-3
TGCGCCAGCAGCTTGGACCGGGACAGGGGGCGTAGGGGTGGCTACACCTTC CASSLDRDRGRRGGYTF NA TRBD1 TRBJ1-2 TRBV5-1
TGTGCCAGCAGCTCGCCGCGGACCCGGGGTCAGGGGGCTACAAGTAGGAACACTGAAGCTTTCTTT CASSSPRTRGQGATSRNTEAFF NA TRBD1 TRBJ1-1 TRBV7-4
TGCGCCAGCAGCCAAGTTTGGACAGTAAATCAGCCCCAGCATTTT CASSQVWTVNQPQHF NA NA TRBJ1-5 TRBV4-1
TGTGCCATCAGTGACCCTCGGGGGGGGACTGAAGCTTTCTTT CAISDPRGGTEAFF NA NA TRBJ1-1 TRBV10-3
TGTGCCAGCAGCTTCGGGGGGGGGACAGAAGAGACCCAGTACTTC CASSFGGGTEETQYF few NA TRBJ2-5 TRBV5-6
TGTGCCAGCTCAACACCCAATCTAGGACAGGGATTAGCTGGCTACACCTTC CASSTPNLGQGLAGYTF NA TRBD1 TRBJ1-2 TRBV18
TGTGCCAGCAGCTTACAGGGGTTCGGGGAGCTGTTTTTT CASSLQGFGELFF NA NA TRBJ2-2 TRBV7-6
TGTGCCAGCTCACCCGGGACTAGCGGGGGGGTCTTC CASSPGTSGGVF NA TRBD2 TRBJ2-1 TRBV18
TGTGCCAGCAGTGAAGTGGGTGGACAGGCCTCTGGAAACACCATATATTTT CASSEVGGQASGNTIYF NA TRBD1 TRBJ1-3 TRBV2
TGCGCCAGCAGGGAAGGACAGAGAATGAACGCTGAAGCTTTCTTT CASREGQRMNAEAFF NA NA TRBJ1-1 TRBV5-1
TGTGCCAGCAGTTTAGGTCTGTGGGAAACAGGGATGTACGAGCAGTACTTC CASSLGLWETGMYEQYF NA NA TRBJ2-7 TRBV28
TGTGCCACCAGCATGGCTAGCGGGGGGACCTTTGATTTTGACAATGAGCAGTTCTTC CATSMASGGTFDFDNEQFF NA TRBD2 TRBJ2-1 TRBV15
TGCGCCAGCAGCCCGGACAGGGTGGGCTCCTACGAGCAGTACTTC CASSPDRVGSYEQYF NA TRBD1 TRBJ2-7 TRBV4-1
TGTGCCAGCAGTTTCCTGGGCAATCTAAATCAGCCCCAGCATTTT CASSFLGNLNQPQHF NA NA TRBJ1-5 TRBV27
TGTGCCAGTTTCCCGATGTACGGTGAAAAACTGTTTTTT CASFPMYGEKLFF once NA TRBJ1-4 TRBV7-8
TGTGCCAGCAGCCCCCGGACAGTCTACGAGCAGTACTTC CASSPRTVYEQYF NA NA TRBJ2-7 TRBV25-1
TGTGCCAGCAGTTACCAAGGACTAGCGTTTCAAGAGACCCAGTACTTC CASSYQGLAFQETQYF NA TRBD2 TRBJ2-5 TRBV5-4
TGTGCCAGCAGTGTCTTCTGGGGCCAGCACCAAGAGACCCAGTACTTC CASSVFWGQHQETQYF few NA TRBJ2-5 TRBV2
TGTGCCAGCAGGCCGACAGGGTTTCGGGAAAAACTGTTTTTT CASRPTGFREKLFF NA TRBD1 TRBJ1-4 TRBV2
TGTGCCAGCAGTTACTCGGGCGGGGACCCCTACGAGCAGTACTTC CASSYSGGDPYEQYF NA NA TRBJ2-7 TRBV6-6
TGCAGCGCAACTCCGGGACAGTCCTACGAGCAGTACTTC CSATPGQSYEQYF NA TRBD1 TRBJ2-7 TRBV29-1
TGTGCCAGCTCACCAAAGTTCAGGCCTGGAGGGGGCTCGAACACCGGGGAGCTGTTTTTT CASSPKFRPGGGSNTGELFF NA NA TRBJ2-2 TRBV18
TGTGCCAGCAGTCCGCTCTGGACTAGCGGGGGGGTAAGCACAGATACGCAGTATTTT CASSPLWTSGGVSTDTQYF few TRBD2 TRBJ2-3 TRBV28
TGTGCCAGCAGCTCGCACTCCAGACAGGGAAGAGACTATGGCTACACCTTC CASSSHSRQGRDYGYTF NA TRBD1 TRBJ1-2 TRBV5-6
TGTGCCAGCTCACCCGACCGGCAGGACACTGAAGCTTTCTTT CASSPDRQDTEAFF NA NA TRBJ1-1 TRBV18
TGTGCCAGTAGTATAGGGAAGGAGAGGGAGACCCAGTACTTC CASSIGKERETQYF NA NA TRBJ2-5 TRBV19
TGTGCCAGCAGCGTAGACGCAGGGCTGGGTGAAAAACTGTTTTTT CASSVDAGLGEKLFF NA NA TRBJ1-4 TRBV9
TGTGCCAGCAGCCCCCACACAAGGGGGAGGGGGGACTTTAACTATGGCTACACCTTC CASSPHTRGRGDFNYGYTF NA NA TRBJ1-2 TRBV7-9